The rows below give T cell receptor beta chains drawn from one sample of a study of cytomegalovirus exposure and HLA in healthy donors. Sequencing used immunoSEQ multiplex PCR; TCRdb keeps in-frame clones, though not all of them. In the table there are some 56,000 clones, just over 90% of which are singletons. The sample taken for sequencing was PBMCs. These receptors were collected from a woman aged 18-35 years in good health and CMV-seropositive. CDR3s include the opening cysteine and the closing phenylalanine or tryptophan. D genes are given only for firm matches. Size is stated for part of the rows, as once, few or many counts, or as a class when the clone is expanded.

CDR3: CASSVGNSGGDTQYF; DNA: TGTGCCAGCAGCGTTGGAAATAGCGGGGGAGATACGCAGTATTTT; D: TRBD2; V: TRBV9; length: 15; J: TRBJ2-3; size: NA
CDR3: CASSSLAGGPDTQYF; DNA: TGTGCCAGCAGCTCCTTAGCGGGGGGCCCAGATACGCAGTATTTT; D: TRBD2; V: TRBV7-6; length: 15; J: TRBJ2-3; size: NA
CDR3: CASSVDGTGGKEQFF; DNA: TGTGCCAGCAGCGTAGATGGGACAGGTGGTAAGGAGCAGTTCTTC; D: TRBD1; V: TRBV9; length: 15; J: TRBJ2-1; size: NA
CDR3: CASSVRQGRTEAFF; DNA: TGTGCCAGTAGTGTGCGACAGGGAAGGACTGAAGCTTTCTTT; D: TRBD1; V: TRBV19; length: 14; J: TRBJ1-1; size: NA
CDR3: CASSGQGYEQYF; DNA: TGCGCCAGCAGCGGACAGGGGTACGAGCAGTACTTC; D: TRBD1; V: TRBV4-1; length: 12; J: TRBJ2-7; size: NA
CDR3: CASNPVRNQPQHF; DNA: TGTGCCAGCAATCCGGTCCGTAATCAGCCCCAGCATTTT; D: NA; V: TRBV28; length: 13; J: TRBJ1-5; size: NA
CDR3: CASSLQGLTGELFF; DNA: TGTGCCAGCAGCTTGCAGGGGCTCACCGGGGAGCTGTTTTTT; D: NA; V: TRBV5-6; length: 14; J: TRBJ2-2; size: NA
CDR3: CASRLQGKSYEQYF; DNA: TGTGCCAGCAGGTTACAGGGGAAATCCTACGAGCAGTACTTC; D: TRBD1; V: TRBV27; length: 14; J: TRBJ2-7; size: NA
CDR3: CASSPTSGGAGELFF; DNA: TGTGCCAGCAGCCCGACTAGCGGGGGGGCCGGGGAGCTGTTTTTT; D: TRBD2; V: TRBV4-2; length: 15; J: TRBJ2-2; size: NA
CDR3: CASSNSGRTGGAETQYF; DNA: TGTGCCAGTAGTAACTCGGGTCGGACAGGGGGCGCGGAGACCCAGTACTTC; D: TRBD1; V: TRBV19; length: 17; J: TRBJ2-5; size: NA
CDR3: CASSPVRDRAGEVFF; DNA: TGTGCCAGCAGCCCCGTCCGGGACAGGGCAGGGGAAGTGTTTTTT; D: TRBD1; V: TRBV7-8; length: 15; J: TRBJ1-4; size: NA
CDR3: CASTTSGVGEQFF; DNA: TGTGCCAGCACGACTAGCGGGGTGGGTGAGCAGTTCTTC; D: TRBD2; V: TRBV7-9; length: 13; J: TRBJ2-1; size: NA
CDR3: CASSYSEGVHQPQHF; DNA: TGTGCCAGCAGTTACTCCGAGGGCGTCCATCAGCCCCAGCATTTT; D: NA; V: TRBV6-6; length: 15; J: TRBJ1-5; size: NA
CDR3: CASSPPLRNYGYTF; DNA: TGTGCCAGCTCACCACCGCTCAGGAACTATGGCTACACCTTC; D: NA; V: TRBV18; length: 14; J: TRBJ1-2; size: NA
CDR3: CASSFFGRGTGYTF; DNA: TGTGCCAGCAGCTTTTTTGGCAGGGGGACTGGCTACACCTTC; D: TRBD1; V: TRBV7-8; length: 14; J: TRBJ1-2; size: NA
CDR3: CASSLGTGETNEKLFF; DNA: TGTGCCAGCAGCCTGGGGACAGGGGAGACTAATGAAAAACTGTTTTTT; D: TRBD1; V: TRBV7-9; length: 16; J: TRBJ1-4; size: NA
CDR3: CASSQLAGGAYNEQFF; DNA: TGTGCCAGCAGCCAGCTAGCGGGGGGGGCCTACAATGAGCAGTTCTTC; D: TRBD2; V: TRBV11-2; length: 16; J: TRBJ2-1; size: NA
CDR3: CASSPADSDSGNTIYF; DNA: TGTGCCAGCTCACCCGCGGACAGTGACTCTGGAAACACCATATATTTT; D: NA; V: TRBV18; length: 16; J: TRBJ1-3; size: NA
CDR3: CASSRISGANVLTF; DNA: TGTGCCAGCTCTAGAATCTCTGGGGCCAACGTCCTGACTTTC; D: NA; V: TRBV28; length: 14; J: TRBJ2-6; size: NA
CDR3: CASSGQYNEQFF; DNA: TGTGCCAGCTCCGGACAGTACAATGAGCAGTTCTTC; D: NA; V: TRBV19; length: 12; J: TRBJ2-1; size: NA
CDR3: CASSFKPGTRRGYTF; DNA: TGTGCCAGTAGTTTTAAACCGGGAACCAGGAGGGGCTACACCTTC; D: NA; V: TRBV19; length: 15; J: TRBJ1-2; size: NA
CDR3: CASSLRGLAFF; DNA: TGTGCCAGCAGCCTAAGGGGGCTGGCTTTCTTT; D: TRBD1; V: TRBV7-9; length: 11; J: TRBJ1-1; size: NA
CDR3: CASSPPPVPEQFF; DNA: TGTGCCAGCAGTCCGCCCCCAGTTCCTGAGCAGTTCTTC; D: NA; V: TRBV7-2; length: 13; J: TRBJ2-1; size: NA
CDR3: CASSSYSQETQYF; DNA: TGTGCCAGCAGCTCGTATTCGCAAGAGACCCAGTACTTC; D: NA; V: TRBV7-2; length: 13; J: TRBJ2-5; size: once
CDR3: CASSEWGSSGGNNEQFF; DNA: TGTGCCAGCAGCGAGTGGGGTTCTAGCGGGGGAAACAATGAGCAGTTCTTC; D: TRBD2; V: TRBV9; length: 17; J: TRBJ2-1; size: NA
CDR3: CASSWIRGQGTYGYTF; DNA: TGTGCCAGCAGTTGGATTAGGGGACAGGGGACTTATGGCTACACCTTC; D: TRBD1; V: TRBV28; length: 16; J: TRBJ1-2; size: NA
CDR3: CASSLGSGISSYNEQFF; DNA: TGTGCCAGCAGCCTTGGGTCAGGGATAAGCTCCTACAATGAGCAGTTCTTC; D: NA; V: TRBV7-2; length: 17; J: TRBJ2-1; size: NA
CDR3: CASSEFESPVYEAFF; DNA: TGTGCCAGCAGTGAGTTCGAGAGTCCCGTCTATGAAGCTTTCTTT; D: NA; V: TRBV25-1; length: 15; J: TRBJ1-1; size: NA
CDR3: CASSLASGTGGYEQYF; DNA: TGTGCCAGCAGCTTAGCATCCGGGACAGGGGGCTACGAGCAGTACTTC; D: TRBD1; V: TRBV11-2; length: 16; J: TRBJ2-7; size: NA
CDR3: CASSPTITNTGELFF; DNA: TGTGCCAGCAGCCCGACTATAACGAACACCGGGGAGCTGTTTTTT; D: NA; V: TRBV9; length: 15; J: TRBJ2-2; size: NA
CDR3: CATGPGGSYNEQFF; DNA: TGCGCCACTGGCCCGGGGGGCTCCTACAATGAGCAGTTCTTC; D: TRBD2; V: TRBV4-3; length: 14; J: TRBJ2-1; size: NA
CDR3: CASSASRPGDTQYF; DNA: TGTGCCAGCAGCGCTTCCCGCCCCGGAGATACGCAGTATTTT; D: NA; V: TRBV9; length: 14; J: TRBJ2-3; size: NA
CDR3: CASSAGQGWSYEQYF; DNA: TGTGCCAGCAGCGCCGGACAGGGTTGGTCCTACGAGCAGTACTTC; D: TRBD1; V: TRBV9; length: 15; J: TRBJ2-7; size: NA
CDR3: CASSPALQNENSPLHF; DNA: TGTGCCAGCTCACCGGCTTTACAGAATGAGAATTCACCCCTCCACTTT; D: NA; V: TRBV18; length: 16; J: TRBJ1-6; size: NA
CDR3: CASSEMGGSYNSPLHF; DNA: TGTGCCAGCAGTGAAATGGGGGGCTCCTATAATTCACCCCTCCACTTT; D: NA; V: TRBV6-1; length: 16; J: TRBJ1-6; size: NA
CDR3: CSASNDRGYTF; DNA: TGCAGTGCTAGCAATGACAGAGGCTACACCTTC; D: NA; V: TRBV20-1; length: 11; J: TRBJ1-2; size: NA
CDR3: CASSATRASEQFF; DNA: TGTGCCAGCAGCGCCACTAGGGCTAGTGAGCAGTTCTTC; D: NA; V: TRBV9; length: 13; J: TRBJ2-1; size: NA
CDR3: CASSQSPGAKNIQYF; DNA: TGTGCCAGCAGCCAATCGCCTGGCGCCAAAAACATTCAGTACTTC; D: NA; V: TRBV14; length: 15; J: TRBJ2-4; size: once
CDR3: CASSLVRTTQLYGYTF; DNA: TGTGCCAGCAGCTTAGTAAGGACAACCCAACTCTATGGCTACACCTTC; D: NA; V: TRBV7-9; length: 16; J: TRBJ1-2; size: NA
CDR3: CASSLDWGTNQPQHF; DNA: TGTGCCAGCAGCTTAGATTGGGGGACAAACCAGCCCCAGCATTTT; D: NA; V: TRBV7-6; length: 15; J: TRBJ1-5; size: NA
CDR3: CASSISPGVNEKLFF; DNA: TGTGCCAGTAGTATCTCCCCAGGGGTGAATGAAAAACTGTTTTTT; D: NA; V: TRBV19; length: 15; J: TRBJ1-4; size: NA
CDR3: CASSPLAGTGTYSNQPQHF; DNA: TGTGCCAGCAGCCCCCTAGCCGGGACAGGTACCTATAGCAATCAGCCCCAGCATTTT; D: TRBD1; V: TRBV7-9; length: 19; J: TRBJ1-5; size: NA
CDR3: CASSEQGFRNTIYF; DNA: TGTGCCAGCAGTGAACAGGGATTCCGAAACACCATATATTTT; D: NA; V: TRBV25-1; length: 14; J: TRBJ1-3; size: NA
CDR3: CASSTDRVFMDTQYF; DNA: TGCGCCAGCAGCACCGACAGGGTCTTTATGGATACGCAGTATTTT; D: TRBD1; V: TRBV4-1; length: 15; J: TRBJ2-3; size: NA
CDR3: CASSNWGPDTQYF; DNA: TGCGCCAGCAGCAACTGGGGCCCAGATACGCAGTATTTT; D: NA; V: TRBV5-1; length: 13; J: TRBJ2-3; size: NA
CDR3: CASSHDSNSPLHF; DNA: TGCGCCAGCAGCCACGACAGTAATTCACCCCTCCACTTT; D: NA; V: TRBV4-3; length: 13; J: TRBJ1-6; size: NA
CDR3: CASSSLGGGKNIQYF; DNA: TGTGCCAGCAGCTCCCTTGGCGGGGGAAAAAACATTCAGTACTTC; D: TRBD2; V: TRBV7-8; length: 15; J: TRBJ2-4; size: NA
CDR3: CATPGLATYNEQFF; DNA: TGTGCCACACCGGGACTAGCGACCTACAATGAGCAGTTCTTC; D: TRBD2; V: TRBV7-9; length: 14; J: TRBJ2-1; size: NA
CDR3: CASSLPSGVGTADTQYF; DNA: TGCGCCAGCAGCTTGCCTAGCGGGGTGGGTACTGCAGATACGCAGTATTTT; D: TRBD2; V: TRBV5-1; length: 17; J: TRBJ2-3; size: NA
CDR3: CASSVVGSGNTGELFF; DNA: TGTGCCAGCAGCGTAGTGGGGTCGGGAAACACCGGGGAGCTGTTTTTT; D: NA; V: TRBV9; length: 16; J: TRBJ2-2; size: few
CDR3: CASSVGLGGSTEAFF; DNA: TGTGCCAGCAGCGTAGGTTTAGGGGGATCCACTGAAGCTTTCTTT; D: NA; V: TRBV9; length: 15; J: TRBJ1-1; size: NA
CDR3: CASSDGQTEKLFF; DNA: TGTGCCAGCAGCGACGGACAGACCGAAAAACTGTTTTTT; D: NA; V: TRBV9; length: 13; J: TRBJ1-4; size: NA
CDR3: CASTGTGHSYEQYF; DNA: TGTGCCAGCACCGGGACAGGTCACTCCTACGAGCAGTACTTC; D: TRBD1; V: TRBV5-5; length: 14; J: TRBJ2-7; size: NA
CDR3: CASDSRGQGVKKLFF; DNA: TGTGCCAGCGATTCTCGGGGACAGGGTGTCAAAAAACTGTTTTTT; D: TRBD1; V: TRBV6-6; length: 15; J: TRBJ1-4; size: NA